The 10 T cell receptor beta chains below come from one sample, sequenced in a study of blood T cells in healthy people across ages. The authors ran a second PCR of 7 to 11 cycles using a sample-barcoded 5' primer and a J-beta primer mix. MiXCR, run by TCRdb on the 5' RACE reads, gives a single entry per CDR3 protein. Seen here are some 1.1 million distinct CDR3 sequences, around two fifths observed once, and the top ten hold about 12%. Source material: blood. These TCRs come from a man in his late teens or twenties in good health.

Comments on this clonotype: One junction end does not reproduce the germline sequence, and a read error may be involved. The CDR3 loop is CASRPGTSYTDAQYF. The CDR3, as DNA: TGTGCCAGCAGACCTGGGACCTCATACACAGATGCGCAGTATTTT. The gene calls are TRBV7-6 and TRBJ2-3; D tentatively reads TRBD1 or TRBD2 (5 bases each). Germline assignment: CDR1 SGHVS and CDR2 FNYEAQ. The length of the CDR3 is 15 residues.

This clonotype was seen at least ten times. The rearrangement uses TRBV5-1 and TRBJ2-3; D is uncertain. There are 13 residues in the CDR3. V was trimmed by 5 bases and J by 4 bases, leaving 11 bases between them. Germline V gene lookup returns CDR1 SGHRS and CDR2 YFSETQ. The CDR3 loop reads CASSKRLADTQYF. DNA for the CDR3: TGCGCCAGCAGTAAGAGGTTAGCAGATACGCAGTATTTT.

A few counts support this clonotype. The J gene is TRBJ2-1, the V gene TRBV20-1; tentatively, D is TRBD1 (6 bases). V was cut by 3 bases and J by 3 bases, with 9 bases left in between. The germline gives CDR1 DFQATT, CDR2 SNEGSKA (reference sequence). There are 13 residues in the CDR3. CDR3 sequence reads: CSASRDNYNEQFF. The CDR3 DNA is TGCAGTGCTAGTCGGGACAACTACAATGAGCAGTTCTTC.

This chain joins TRBV20-1 and TRBJ1-1, with no clear D. The germline V and J ends were trimmed by 1 base and 5 bases, with 11 bases remaining between them. Germline V CDR1 and CDR2: DFQATT, SNEGSKA (reference sequence). This CDR3 comprises 13 residues. CDR3 region: CSARGFSGTEAFF. The CDR3 coding sequence is TGCAGTGCTAGAGGATTTTCGGGGACTGAAGCTTTCTTT.

This clonotype has only a few counts. V usage is TRBV5-6 and J usage is TRBJ2-1; 9 bases agree with TRBD1. Germline V gene lookup returns CDR1 SGHDT and CDR2 YYEEEE. J was trimmed by 1 base and V by 2 bases; bases with no gene match: 7. The CDR3 runs 17 residues. Written as DNA, the CDR3 is TGTGCCAGCAGCTTACGGACAGGGACAGGGTCCTACAATGAGCAGTTCTTC. Its translation: CASSLRTGTGSYNEQFF.

This clonotype has only a few counts. The chain recombines TRBV4-3 with TRBJ2-3, with 8 nucleotides matching TRBD2. Looked up from germline, CDR1 is LGHNA and CDR2 is YSLEER. V shed 0 bases, J shed 3 bases, and the junction held 5 bases outside the gene matches. This CDR3 region has 16 residues. The CDR3 is CASSQDRIAGTDTQYF. CDR3 DNA sequence: TGCGCCAGCAGCCAAGATCGCATAGCGGGGACAGATACGCAGTATTTT.

On this clonotype: The junction departs from the called germline gene at one end, perhaps through a read error. This chain joins TRBV14 and TRBJ1-1, with D possibly being TRBD1 (5 bases). Per the germline V gene, CDR1 is SGHDN and CDR2 is FVKESK. The CDR3 length is 14 residues. In DNA, the CDR3 is TGTGCCAACAGCCAGGGTACACTGAAGCTCGAAGCTTTCTTT. It is translated as CANSQGTLKLEAFF.

This clonotype appeared a few times. The chain employs TRBV20-1 and TRBJ2-4; D uncertain. Trimming cost V 5 bases and J 0 bases, with 11 bases left between them. The length of the CDR3 is 14 residues. Germline V lookup: CDR1 DFQATT, CDR2 SNEGSKA (reference sequence). The DNA for the CDR3 is TGCAGTGCTCTCACCGCCATAGCCAAAAACATTCAGTACTTC. Protein: CSALTAIAKNIQYF.

V usage is TRBV20-1 and J usage is TRBJ1-5; D call uncertain. CDR3 size: 14 residues. Trimming stripped 4 bases from V and 0 bases from J, with 10 bases between. In germline, CDR1 is DFQATT, CDR2 SNEGSKA (reference sequence). CDR3 DNA sequence: TGCAGTGCTACAGACAATTATAGCAATCAGCCCCAGCATTTT. Protein product: CSATDNYSNQPQHF.

The rearrangement uses TRBV10-3 and TRBJ2-1; D possibly corresponds to TRBD2 (5 bases). This CDR3 is 13 amino acids long. Germline CDR1 is ENHRY and CDR2 is SYGVKD. V was cut by 6 bases and J by 8 bases, with 14 bases left in between. This CDR3 reads CAIRGISEDEQFF. The CDR3 nucleotides read TGTGCCATCAGAGGGATCTCGGAGGATGAGCAGTTCTTC.